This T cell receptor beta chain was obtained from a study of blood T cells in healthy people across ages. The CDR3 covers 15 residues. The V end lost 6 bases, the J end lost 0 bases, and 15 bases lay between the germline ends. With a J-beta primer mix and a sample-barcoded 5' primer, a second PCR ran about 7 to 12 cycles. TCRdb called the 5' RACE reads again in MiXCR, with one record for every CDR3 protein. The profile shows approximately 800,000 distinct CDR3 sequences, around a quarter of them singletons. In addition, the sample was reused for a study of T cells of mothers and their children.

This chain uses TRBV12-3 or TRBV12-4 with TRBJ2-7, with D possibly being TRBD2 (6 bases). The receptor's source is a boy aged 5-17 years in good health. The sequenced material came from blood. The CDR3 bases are TGTGCCAGCAGCCGAAACGGGGGACCCTCCTACGAGCAGTACTTC. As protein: CASSRNGGPSYEQYF.